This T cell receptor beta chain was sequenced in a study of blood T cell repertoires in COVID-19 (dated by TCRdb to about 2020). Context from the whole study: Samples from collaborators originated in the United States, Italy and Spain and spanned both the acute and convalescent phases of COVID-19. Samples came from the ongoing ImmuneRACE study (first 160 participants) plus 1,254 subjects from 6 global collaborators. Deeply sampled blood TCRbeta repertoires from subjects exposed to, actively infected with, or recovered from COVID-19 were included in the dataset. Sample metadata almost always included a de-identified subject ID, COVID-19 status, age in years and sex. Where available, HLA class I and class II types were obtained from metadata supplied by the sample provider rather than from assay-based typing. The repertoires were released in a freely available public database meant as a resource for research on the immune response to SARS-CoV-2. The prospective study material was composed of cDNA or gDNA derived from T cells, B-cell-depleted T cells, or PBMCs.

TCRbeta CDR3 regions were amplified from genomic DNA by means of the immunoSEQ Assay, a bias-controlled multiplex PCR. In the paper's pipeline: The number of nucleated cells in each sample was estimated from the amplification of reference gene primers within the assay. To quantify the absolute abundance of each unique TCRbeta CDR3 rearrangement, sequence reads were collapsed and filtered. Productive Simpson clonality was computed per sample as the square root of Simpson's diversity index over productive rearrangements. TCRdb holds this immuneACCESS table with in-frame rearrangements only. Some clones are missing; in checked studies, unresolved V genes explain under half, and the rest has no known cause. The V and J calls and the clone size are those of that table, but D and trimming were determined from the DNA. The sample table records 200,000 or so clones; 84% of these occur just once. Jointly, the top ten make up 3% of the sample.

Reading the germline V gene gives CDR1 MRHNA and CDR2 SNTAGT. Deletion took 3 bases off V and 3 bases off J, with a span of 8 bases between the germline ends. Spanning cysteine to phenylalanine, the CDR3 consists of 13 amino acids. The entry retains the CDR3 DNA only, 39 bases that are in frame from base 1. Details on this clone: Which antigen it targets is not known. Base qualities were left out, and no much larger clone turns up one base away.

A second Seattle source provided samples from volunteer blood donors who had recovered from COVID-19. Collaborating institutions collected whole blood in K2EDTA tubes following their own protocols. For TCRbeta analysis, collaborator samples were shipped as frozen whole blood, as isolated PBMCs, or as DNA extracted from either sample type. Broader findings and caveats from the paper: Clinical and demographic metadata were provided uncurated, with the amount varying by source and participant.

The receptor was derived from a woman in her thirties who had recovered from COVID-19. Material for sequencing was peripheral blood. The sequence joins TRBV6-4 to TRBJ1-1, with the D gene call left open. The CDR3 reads CASSDAADTEAFF. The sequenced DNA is TGTGCCAGCAGTGATGCGGCTGACACTGAAGCTTTCTTT.